This note documents a single TCR beta chain sequence. Its antigen is currently unknown. Germline V lookup: CDR1 MNHNY, CDR2 SVGAGI (reference sequence). This CDR3 has 15 residues. The trim removed 4 bases at V and 0 bases at J, leaving 3 bases unmatched. This entry comes from a study of Ad26.COV2.S vaccination and SARS-CoV-2 variants. Produced via immunoSEQ multiplex PCR; TCRdb's table is partial and in-frame only. This table holds over 450,000 clones, approximately 90% found once. Notes on the study in general: There was reportedly substantial breadth in spike-specific CD8+ and CD4+ T cell responses after vaccination. The TCR breadth and depth analyses may have understated or missed part of the total T cell responses.

The sample's treatment: around 19 received Ad26.COV2.S at low or high dose, single or two shots; 5 received placebo; per-sample allocation not given. Collection of the samples took place on day 63 after the first injection of vaccine or placebo. Whoever gave the sample was an adult aged 18-55 years in Boston. The starting material was peripheral blood, obtained in a trial of Ad26.COV2.S vaccine versus placebo. The receptor was derived from a person aged 18-60 years who received the Ad26.COV2.S COVID-19 vaccine or a placebo. The chain has TRBV6-6 and TRBJ1-3; TRBD1 matches at 7 bases. This CDR3 is CASSSTGPSGNTIYF. The CDR3 nucleotides are TGTGCCAGCAGTTCGACAGGGCCCTCTGGAAACACCATATATTTT.